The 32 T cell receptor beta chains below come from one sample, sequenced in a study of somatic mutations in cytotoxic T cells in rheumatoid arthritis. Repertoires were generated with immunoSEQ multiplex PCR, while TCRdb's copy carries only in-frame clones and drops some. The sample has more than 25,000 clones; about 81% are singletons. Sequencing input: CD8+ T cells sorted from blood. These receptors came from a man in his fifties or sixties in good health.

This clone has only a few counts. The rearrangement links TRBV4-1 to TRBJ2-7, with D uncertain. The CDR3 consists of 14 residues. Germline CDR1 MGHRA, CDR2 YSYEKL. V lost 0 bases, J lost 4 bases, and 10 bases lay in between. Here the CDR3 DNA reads TGCGCCAGCAGCCAAGATTACAGCCTGTACGAGCAGTACTTC. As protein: CASSQDYSLYEQYF.

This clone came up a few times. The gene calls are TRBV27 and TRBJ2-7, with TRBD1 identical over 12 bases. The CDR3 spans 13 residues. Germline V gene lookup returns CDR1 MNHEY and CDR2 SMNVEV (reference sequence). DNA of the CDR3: TGTGCATCGGGACAGGGGGCCTCCTACGAGCAGTACTTC. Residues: CASGQGASYEQYF.

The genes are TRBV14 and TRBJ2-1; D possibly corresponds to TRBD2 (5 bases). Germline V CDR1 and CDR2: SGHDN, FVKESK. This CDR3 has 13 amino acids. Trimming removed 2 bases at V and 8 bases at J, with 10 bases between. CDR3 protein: CASSQLAIHEQFF. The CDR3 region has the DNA TGTGCCAGCAGCCAACTAGCTATCCATGAGCAGTTCTTC.

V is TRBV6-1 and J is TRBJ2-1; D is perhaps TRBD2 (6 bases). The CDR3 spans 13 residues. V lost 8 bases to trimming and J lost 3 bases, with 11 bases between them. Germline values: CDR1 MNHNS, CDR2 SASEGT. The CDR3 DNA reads TGTGCCAGCGAAGGCGGGGACTACAATGAGCAGTTCTTC. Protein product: CASEGGDYNEQFF.

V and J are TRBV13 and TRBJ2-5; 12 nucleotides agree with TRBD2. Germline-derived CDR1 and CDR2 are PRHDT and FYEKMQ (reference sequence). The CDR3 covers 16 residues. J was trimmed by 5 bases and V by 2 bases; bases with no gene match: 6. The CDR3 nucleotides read TGTGCCAGCAGCTTACGTCTAGCGGGAGGGAGGGAGACCCAGTACTTC. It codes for CASSLRLAGGRETQYF.

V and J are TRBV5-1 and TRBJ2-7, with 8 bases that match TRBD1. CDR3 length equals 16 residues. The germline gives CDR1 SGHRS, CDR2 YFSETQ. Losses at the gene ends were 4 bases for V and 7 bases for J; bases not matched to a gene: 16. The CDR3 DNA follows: TGCGCCAGCAGCACCCCGTCCGGGACAGGTTTACGTGAGCAGTACTTC. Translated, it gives CASSTPSGTGLREQYF.

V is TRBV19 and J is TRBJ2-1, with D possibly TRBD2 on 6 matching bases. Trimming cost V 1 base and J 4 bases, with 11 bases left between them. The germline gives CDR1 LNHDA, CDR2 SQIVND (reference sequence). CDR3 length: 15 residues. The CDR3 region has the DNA TGTGCCAGTAGTATAGTTGCGGGGCAATACAATGAGCAGTTCTTC. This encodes CASSIVAGQYNEQFF. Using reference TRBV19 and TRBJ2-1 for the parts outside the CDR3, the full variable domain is DGGITQSPKYLFRKEGQNVTLSCEQNLNHDAMYWYRQDPGQGLRLIYYSQIVNDFQKGDIAEGYSVSREKKESFPLTVTSAQKNPTAFYLCASSIVAGQYNEQFFGPGTRLTVL.

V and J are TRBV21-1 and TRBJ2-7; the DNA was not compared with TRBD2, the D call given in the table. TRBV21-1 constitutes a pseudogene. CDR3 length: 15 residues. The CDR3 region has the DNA TGTGCCAGCAGCAAGACTAGCGGAAGAGGCTACGAGCAGTACTTC. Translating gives CASSKTSGRGYEQYF.

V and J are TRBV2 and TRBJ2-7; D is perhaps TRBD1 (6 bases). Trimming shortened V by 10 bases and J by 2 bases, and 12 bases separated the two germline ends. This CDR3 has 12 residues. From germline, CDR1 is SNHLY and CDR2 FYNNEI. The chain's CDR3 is CATSGEAYEQYF. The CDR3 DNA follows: TGTGCCACCTCAGGGGAAGCCTACGAGCAGTACTTC.

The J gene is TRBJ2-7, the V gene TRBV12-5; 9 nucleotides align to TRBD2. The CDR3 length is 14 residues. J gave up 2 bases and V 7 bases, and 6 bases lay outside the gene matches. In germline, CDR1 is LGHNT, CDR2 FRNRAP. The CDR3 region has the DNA TGTGCTAGTGCCAAGACTAGCGGTCCCTACGAGCAGTACTTC. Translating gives CASAKTSGPYEQYF.

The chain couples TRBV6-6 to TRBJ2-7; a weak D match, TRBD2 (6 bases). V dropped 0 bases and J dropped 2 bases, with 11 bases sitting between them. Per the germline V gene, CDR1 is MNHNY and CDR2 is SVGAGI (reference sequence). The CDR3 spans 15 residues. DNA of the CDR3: TGTGCCAGCAGTTACTCGAGCGGGCTCACCTACGAGCAGTACTTC. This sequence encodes CASSYSSGLTYEQYF.

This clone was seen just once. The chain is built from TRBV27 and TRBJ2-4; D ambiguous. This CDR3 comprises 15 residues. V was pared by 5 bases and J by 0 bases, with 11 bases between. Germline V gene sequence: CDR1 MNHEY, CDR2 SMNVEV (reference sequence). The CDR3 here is CASSPSPGAKNIQYF. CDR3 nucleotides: TGTGCCAGCAGTCCCTCCCCGGGAGCCAAAAACATTCAGTACTTC.

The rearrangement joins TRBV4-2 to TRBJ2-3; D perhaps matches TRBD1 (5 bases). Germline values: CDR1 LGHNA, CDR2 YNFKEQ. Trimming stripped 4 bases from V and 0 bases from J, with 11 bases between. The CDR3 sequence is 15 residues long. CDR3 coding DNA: TGTGCCAGCAGCCCCAGGGATCGGAGCACAGATACGCAGTATTTT. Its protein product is CASSPRDRSTDTQYF.

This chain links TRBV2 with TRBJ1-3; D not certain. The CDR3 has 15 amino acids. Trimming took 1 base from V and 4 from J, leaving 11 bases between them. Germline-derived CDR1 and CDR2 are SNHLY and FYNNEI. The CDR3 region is CASSEDEGFGNTIYF. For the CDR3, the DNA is TGTGCCAGCAGTGAAGACGAGGGTTTCGGAAACACCATATATTTT.

The DNA of the CDR3 is TGTGCCAGCAGCGCCGGACAGGGTTCGAGCGAGCAGTACTTC. This encodes CASSAGQGSSEQYF. This chain joins TRBV9 and TRBJ2-7; 8 bases agree with TRBD1. The V gene end was trimmed by 3 bases and the J gene end by 6 bases; junction bases not matched to a gene: 8. The CDR3 has 14 amino acids. Germline V CDR1 and CDR2: SGDLS, YYNGEE.

CDR3: CASSPRSGRAYNEQFF. CDR3 DNA sequence: TGTGCCAGCAGCCCGAGGAGCGGGCGAGCTTACAATGAGCAGTTCTTC. This chain links TRBV9 with TRBJ2-1, with D perhaps matching TRBD2 (6 bases). CDR3 length: 16 residues. With 4 bases removed from V and 4 bases from J, the gap between germline ends came to 18 bases. Germline values: CDR1 SGDLS, CDR2 YYNGEE. Filled out from reference TRBV9 and TRBJ2-1, the complete variable domain reads DSGVTQTPKHLITATGQRVTLRCSPRSGDLSVYWYQQSLDQGLQFLIQYYNGEERAKGNILERFSAQQFPDLHSELNLSSLELGDSALYFCASSPRSGRAYNEQFFGPGTRLTVL.

This CDR3 reads CASSPGRGGHEQYF. In DNA form, the CDR3 reads TGCGCCAGCAGCCCGGGACGCGGGGGCCACGAGCAGTACTTC. The chain joins TRBV5-1 to TRBJ2-7; possibly TRBD2 for D (7 bases). Trimming stripped 4 bases from V and 5 bases from J, with 16 bases between. Germline V gives CDR1 SGHRS, CDR2 YFSETQ. The CDR3 runs 14 residues.

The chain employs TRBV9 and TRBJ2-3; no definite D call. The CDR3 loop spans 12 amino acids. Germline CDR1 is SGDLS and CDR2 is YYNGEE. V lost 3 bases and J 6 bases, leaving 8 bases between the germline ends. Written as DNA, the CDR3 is TGTGCCAGCAGCGAACGTATGGATACGCAGTATTTT. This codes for CASSERMDTQYF.

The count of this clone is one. Here the CDR3 DNA reads TGTGCCAGTAGTATAGCGGCAGAATCCTACGAGCAGTACTTC. Translating gives CASSIAAESYEQYF. The chain carries TRBV19 and TRBJ2-7; D remains ambiguous. The CDR3 consists of 14 residues. The germline V gene has CDR1 LNHDA and CDR2 SQIVND (reference sequence). Trimming took 1 base from V and 1 from J, leaving 8 bases between them.

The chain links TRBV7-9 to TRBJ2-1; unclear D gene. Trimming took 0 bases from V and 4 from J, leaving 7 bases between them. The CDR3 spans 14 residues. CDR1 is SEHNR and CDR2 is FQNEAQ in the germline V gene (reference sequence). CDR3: CASSLATRYNEQFF. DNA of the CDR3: TGTGCCAGCAGCTTAGCCACCAGATACAATGAGCAGTTCTTC.

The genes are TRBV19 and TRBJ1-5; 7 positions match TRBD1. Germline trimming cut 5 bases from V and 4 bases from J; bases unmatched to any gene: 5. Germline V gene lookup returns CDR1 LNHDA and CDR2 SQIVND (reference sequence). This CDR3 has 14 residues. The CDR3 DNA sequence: TGTGCCAGTAGTCGACAGGGTGTGAATCAGCCCCAGCATTTT. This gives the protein CASSRQGVNQPQHF.

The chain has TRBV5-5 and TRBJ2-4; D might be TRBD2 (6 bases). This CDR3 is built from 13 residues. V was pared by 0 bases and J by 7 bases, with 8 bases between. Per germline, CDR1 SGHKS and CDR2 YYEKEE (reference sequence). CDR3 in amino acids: CASSLGGRNIQYF. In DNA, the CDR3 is TGTGCCAGCAGCTTGGGAGGGAGGAACATTCAGTACTTC.

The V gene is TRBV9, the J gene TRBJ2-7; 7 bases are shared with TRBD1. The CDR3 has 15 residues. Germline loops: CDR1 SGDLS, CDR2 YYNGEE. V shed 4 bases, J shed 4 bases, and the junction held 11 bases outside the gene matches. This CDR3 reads CASSLGVGGLYEQYF. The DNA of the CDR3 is TGTGCCAGCAGCCTCGGGGTAGGGGGCCTGTACGAGCAGTACTTC.

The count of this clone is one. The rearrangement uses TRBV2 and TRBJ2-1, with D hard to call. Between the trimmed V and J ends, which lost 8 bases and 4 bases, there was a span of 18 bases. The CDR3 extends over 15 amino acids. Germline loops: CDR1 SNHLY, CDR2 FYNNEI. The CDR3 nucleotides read TGTGCCAGCGGCCGTGGTCATAGGGAATACAATGAGCAGTTCTTC. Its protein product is CASGRGHREYNEQFF.

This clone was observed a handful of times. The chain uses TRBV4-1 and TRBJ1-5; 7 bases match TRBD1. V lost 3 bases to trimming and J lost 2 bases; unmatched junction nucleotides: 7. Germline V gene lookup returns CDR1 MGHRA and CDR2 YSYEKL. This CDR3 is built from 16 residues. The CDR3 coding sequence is TGCGCCAGCAGCCACCAGACAGGGAAGGGCAATCAGCCCCAGCATTTT. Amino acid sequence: CASSHQTGKGNQPQHF.

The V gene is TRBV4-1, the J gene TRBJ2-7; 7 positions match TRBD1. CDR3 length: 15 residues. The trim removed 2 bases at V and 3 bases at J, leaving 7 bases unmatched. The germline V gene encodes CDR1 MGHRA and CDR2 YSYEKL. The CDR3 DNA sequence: TGCGCCAGCAGCCAATATGGACAGGAGAGCTACGAGCAGTACTTC. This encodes CASSQYGQESYEQYF.

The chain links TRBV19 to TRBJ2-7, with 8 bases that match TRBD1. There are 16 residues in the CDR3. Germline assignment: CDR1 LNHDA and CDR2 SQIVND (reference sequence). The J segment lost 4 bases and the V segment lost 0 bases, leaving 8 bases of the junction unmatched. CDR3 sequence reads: CASSIDPGTGKYEQYF. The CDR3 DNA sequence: TGTGCCAGTAGTATAGATCCCGGGACAGGAAAGTACGAGCAGTACTTC.

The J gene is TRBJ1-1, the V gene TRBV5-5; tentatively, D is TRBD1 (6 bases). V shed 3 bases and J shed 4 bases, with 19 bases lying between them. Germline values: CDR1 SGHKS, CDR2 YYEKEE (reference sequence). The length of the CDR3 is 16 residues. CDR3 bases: TGTGCCAGCAGCTCAGTCCCCTTACAGGGCTCCACTGAAGCTTTCTTT. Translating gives CASSSVPLQGSTEAFF.

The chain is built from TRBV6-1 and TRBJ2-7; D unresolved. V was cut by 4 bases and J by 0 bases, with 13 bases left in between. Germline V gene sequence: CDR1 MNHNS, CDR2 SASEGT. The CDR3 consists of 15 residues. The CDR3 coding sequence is TGTGCCAGCAGTGTTGGCGGAATAAGCTCCTACGAGCAGTACTTC. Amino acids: CASSVGGISSYEQYF.

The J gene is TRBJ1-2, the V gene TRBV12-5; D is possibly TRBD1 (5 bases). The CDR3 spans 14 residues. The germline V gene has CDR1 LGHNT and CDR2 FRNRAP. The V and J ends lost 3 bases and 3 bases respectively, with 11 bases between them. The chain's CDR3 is CASGFGGGYYGYTF. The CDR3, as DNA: TGTGCTAGTGGTTTCGGGGGAGGATACTATGGCTACACCTTC. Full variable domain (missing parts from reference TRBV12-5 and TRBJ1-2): DARVTQTPRHKVTEMGQEVTMRCQPILGHNTVFWYRQTMMQGLELLAYFRNRAPLDDSGMPKDRFSAEMPDATLATLKIQPSEPRDSAVYFCASGFGGGYYGYTFGSGTRLTVV.

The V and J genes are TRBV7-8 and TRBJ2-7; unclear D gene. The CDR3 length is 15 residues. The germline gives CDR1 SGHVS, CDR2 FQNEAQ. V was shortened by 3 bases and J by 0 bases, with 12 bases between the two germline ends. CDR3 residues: CASSFRSGSSYEQYF. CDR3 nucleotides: TGTGCCAGCAGCTTTCGTTCAGGTTCCTCCTACGAGCAGTACTTC.

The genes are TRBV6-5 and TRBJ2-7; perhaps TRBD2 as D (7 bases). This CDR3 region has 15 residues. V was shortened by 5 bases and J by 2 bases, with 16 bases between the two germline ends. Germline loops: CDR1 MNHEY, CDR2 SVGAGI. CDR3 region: CASSGREGDPYEQYF. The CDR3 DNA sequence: TGTGCCAGCAGTGGAAGGGAGGGGGATCCCTACGAGCAGTACTTC.